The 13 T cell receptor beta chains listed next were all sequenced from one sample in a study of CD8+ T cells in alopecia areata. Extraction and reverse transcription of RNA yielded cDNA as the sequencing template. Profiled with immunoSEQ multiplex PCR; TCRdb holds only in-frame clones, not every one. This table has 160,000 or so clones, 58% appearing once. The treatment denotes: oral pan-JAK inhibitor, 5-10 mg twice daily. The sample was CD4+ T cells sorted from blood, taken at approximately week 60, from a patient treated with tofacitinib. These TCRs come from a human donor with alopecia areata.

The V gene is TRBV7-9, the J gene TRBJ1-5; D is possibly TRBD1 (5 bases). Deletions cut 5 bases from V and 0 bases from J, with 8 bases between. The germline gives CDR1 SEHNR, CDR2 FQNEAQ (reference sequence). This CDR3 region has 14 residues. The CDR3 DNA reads TGTGCCAGCAGCCAACAGGATAGCAATCAGCCCCAGCATTTT. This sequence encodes CASSQQDSNQPQHF.

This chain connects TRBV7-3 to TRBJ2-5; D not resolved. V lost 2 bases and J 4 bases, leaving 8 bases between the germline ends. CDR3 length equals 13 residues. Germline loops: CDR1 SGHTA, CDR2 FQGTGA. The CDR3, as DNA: TGTGCCAGCAGCTTAGTCCCAGGAGAGACCCAGTACTTC. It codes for CASSLVPGETQYF.

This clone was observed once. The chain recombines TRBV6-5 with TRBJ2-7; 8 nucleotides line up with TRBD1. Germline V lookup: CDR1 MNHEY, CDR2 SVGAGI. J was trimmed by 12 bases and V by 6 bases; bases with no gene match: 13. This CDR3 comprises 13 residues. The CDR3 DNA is TGTGCCAGCAGACGACTAGAGACAGGGGTGACGTACTTC. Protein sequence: CASRRLETGVTYF.

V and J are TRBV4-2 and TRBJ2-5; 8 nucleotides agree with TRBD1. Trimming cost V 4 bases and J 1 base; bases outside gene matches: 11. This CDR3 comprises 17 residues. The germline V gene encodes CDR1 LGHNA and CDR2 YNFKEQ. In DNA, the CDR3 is TGTGCCAGCAGCCTTCACCCAGGACAGGGTGGCCAAGAGACCCAGTACTTC. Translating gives CASSLHPGQGGQETQYF.

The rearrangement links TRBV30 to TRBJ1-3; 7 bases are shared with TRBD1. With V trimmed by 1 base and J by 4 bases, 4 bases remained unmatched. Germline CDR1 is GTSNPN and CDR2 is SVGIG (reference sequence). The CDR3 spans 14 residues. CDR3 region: CAWSAGGIGNTIYF. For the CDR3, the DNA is TGTGCCTGGAGTGCAGGGGGGATCGGAAACACCATATATTTT.

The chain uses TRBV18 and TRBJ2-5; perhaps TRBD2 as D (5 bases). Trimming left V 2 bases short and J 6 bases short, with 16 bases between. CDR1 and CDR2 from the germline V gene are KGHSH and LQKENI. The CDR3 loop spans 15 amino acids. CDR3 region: CASSPFEAVGKTQYF. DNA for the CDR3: TGTGCCAGCTCACCATTTGAAGCGGTGGGAAAGACCCAGTACTTC.

The CDR3, as DNA: TGTGCCAGCAGCCGCTCCCCCACGGGACGGATTACTTATGGCTACACCTTC. Its translation is CASSRSPTGRITYGYTF. The chain is built from TRBV7-9 and TRBJ1-2; D is perhaps TRBD1 (5 bases). The CDR3 extends over 17 amino acids. The V gene's germline CDR1 is SEHNR and CDR2 FQNEAQ (reference sequence). V lost 5 bases to trimming and J lost 5 bases, with 24 bases between them.

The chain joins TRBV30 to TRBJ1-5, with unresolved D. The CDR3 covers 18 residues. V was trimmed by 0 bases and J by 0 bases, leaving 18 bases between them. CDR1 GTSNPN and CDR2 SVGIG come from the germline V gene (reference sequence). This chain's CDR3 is CAWSVASRGFDSNQPQHF. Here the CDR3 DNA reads TGTGCCTGGAGTGTAGCGTCCCGAGGTTTTGATAGCAATCAGCCCCAGCATTTT.

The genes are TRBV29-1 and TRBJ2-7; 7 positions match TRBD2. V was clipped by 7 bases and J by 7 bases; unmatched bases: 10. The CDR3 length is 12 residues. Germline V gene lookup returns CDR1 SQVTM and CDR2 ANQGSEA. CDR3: CSASVGGREQYF. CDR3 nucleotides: TGCAGCGCCTCGGTCGGGGGGAGGGAGCAGTACTTC.

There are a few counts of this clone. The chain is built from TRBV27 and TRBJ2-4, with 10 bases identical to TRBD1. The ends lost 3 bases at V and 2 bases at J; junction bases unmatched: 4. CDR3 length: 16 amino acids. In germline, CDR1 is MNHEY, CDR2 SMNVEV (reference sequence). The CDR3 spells CASSFLDRGTKNIQYF. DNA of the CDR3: TGTGCCAGCAGTTTCTTGGACAGGGGGACCAAAAACATTCAGTACTTC.

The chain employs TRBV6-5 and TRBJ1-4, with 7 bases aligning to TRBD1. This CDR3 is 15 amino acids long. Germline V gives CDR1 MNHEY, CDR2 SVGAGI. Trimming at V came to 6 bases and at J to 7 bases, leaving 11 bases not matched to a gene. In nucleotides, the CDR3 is TGTGCCAGCAGCCGGGCGGGACAGAGTTTTGAAAAACTGTTTTTT. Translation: CASSRAGQSFEKLFF.

The DNA for the CDR3 is TGTGCCTGGAGTGCCGGACAGGGGGATTCACCCCTCCACTTT. Its protein product is CAWSAGQGDSPLHF. The gene calls are TRBV30 and TRBJ1-6; 10 bases are a match to TRBD1. This CDR3 spans 14 amino acids. From germline, CDR1 is GTSNPN and CDR2 SVGIG (reference sequence). After removal of 1 base from V and 8 bases from J, the junction contained 2 bases not matched to a gene.

The CDR3 DNA follows: TGCGCCAGCAGCCAAGGCCTCCTCGCGAGCTCCTACAATGAGCAGTTCTTC. Its translation is CASSQGLLASSYNEQFF. The gene calls are TRBV4-1 and TRBJ2-1, with D uncertain. Trimming shortened V by 1 base and J by 0 bases, and 13 bases separated the two germline ends. Germline CDR1 and CDR2: MGHRA and YSYEKL. The CDR3 is made up of 17 amino acids.